A selection of T cell receptor beta chains follows, all from one sample in a study of T-cell reconstitution after alpha-beta-depleted transplantation in children. One entry per CDR3 protein, called by TCRdb with MiXCR from the PCR reads. The table includes roughly 790,000 distinct CDR3 sequences, 16% detected once. Sample: PBMCs, mostly from graft donor cells, taken 360 days after TCRalphabeta/CD19-depleted stem cell transplant. These receptors came from a male patient aged 10 to 17 who had a stem cell transplant for acute lymphoblastic leukemia, so the T cells may come from the graft donor. Both conserved end residues are part of each CDR3. The size entry is marked missing in some rows and otherwise reads once, few, many or a size class.

>-|TRBV5-1|16
CASSLGAPLVGGELFF
>few|TRBV7-9|11
CASNPLAEQFF
>many|TRBV20-1|14
CSATASGYTDTQYF
>few|TRBV6-2/TRBV6-3|13
CASSWQGYETQYF
>few|TRBV5-1|13
CASSFWAGSEAFF
>-|TRBV3-1|20
CASSQDAWGGAWTAQTEAFF
>-|TRBV9|15
CASSPISQGITEAFF
>few|TRBV14|15
CASSHFASADNEQFF
>once|TRBV15|15
CATSRNFGSNQPQHF
>few|TRBV7-2|14
CASSLGARGETQYF
>few|TRBV20-1|16
CSARDGPGLLTDTQYF
>few|TRBV5-1|17
CASSLPSTSGSTDTQYF
>-|TRBV29-1|12
CSVLPNDEKLFF
>-|TRBV6-5|18
CASSYSISRDSRSYEQYF
>-|TRBV5-1|17
CASSLLAGGPGLYEQFF
>many|TRBV7-9|17
CASSPLISGSDTGELFF
>-|TRBV10-3|12
CAGDSSSYEQYF
>-|TRBV7-3|16
CASSLIVTATGGELFF
>few|TRBV4-1|15
CASVRLAGGSNEQFF
>few|TRBV11-2|12
CASSLQPDTQYF
>few|TRBV7-9|15
CASSPPSGATDTQYF
>-|TRBV6-2/TRBV6-3|14
CATALGLLQETQYF
>-|TRBV7-3|15
CASSHGQGEDNEQFF
>many|TRBV12-3/TRBV12-4|15
CASSDQGLIHNEQFF
>-|TRBV5-1|15
CASSLEGGTGETQYF
>-|TRBV10-3|13
CAIGQGGQETQYF
>once|TRBV18|17
CASSQLGTANSNQPQHF